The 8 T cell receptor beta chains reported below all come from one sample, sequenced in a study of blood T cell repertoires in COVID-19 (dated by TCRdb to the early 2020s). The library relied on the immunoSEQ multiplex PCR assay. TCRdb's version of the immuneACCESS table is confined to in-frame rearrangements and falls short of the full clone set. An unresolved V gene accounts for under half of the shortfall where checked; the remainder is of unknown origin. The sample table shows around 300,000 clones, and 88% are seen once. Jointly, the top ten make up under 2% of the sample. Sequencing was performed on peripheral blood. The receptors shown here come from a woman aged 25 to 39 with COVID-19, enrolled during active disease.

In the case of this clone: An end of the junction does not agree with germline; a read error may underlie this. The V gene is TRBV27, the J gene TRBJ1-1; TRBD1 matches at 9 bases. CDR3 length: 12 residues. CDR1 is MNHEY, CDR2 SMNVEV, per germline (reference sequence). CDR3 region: CASSYPGQGASF. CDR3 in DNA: TGTGCCAGCAGTTACCCGGGACAGGGAGCCTCCTTT.

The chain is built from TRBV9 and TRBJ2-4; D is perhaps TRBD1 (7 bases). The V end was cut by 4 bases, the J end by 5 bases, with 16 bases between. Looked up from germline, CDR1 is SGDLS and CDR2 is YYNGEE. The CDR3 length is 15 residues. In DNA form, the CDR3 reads TGTGCCAGCAGCCCCCAGGGGGGATCCGAAAACATTCAGTACTTC. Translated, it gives CASSPQGGSENIQYF.

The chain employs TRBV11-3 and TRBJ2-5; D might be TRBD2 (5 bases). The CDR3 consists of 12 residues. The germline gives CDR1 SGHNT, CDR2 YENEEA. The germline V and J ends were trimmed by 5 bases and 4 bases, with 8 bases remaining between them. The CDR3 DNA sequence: TGTGCCAGCAGCCCAGAGGGAGAGACCCAGTACTTC. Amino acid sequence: CASSPEGETQYF.

CDR3 region: CASSLVTWTEQETQYF. The CDR3 nucleotides read TGCGCCAGCAGCTTGGTAACCTGGACAGAGCAAGAGACCCAGTACTTC. This rearrangement joins TRBV5-1 to TRBJ2-5; the D gene is possibly TRBD1 (6 bases). V shed 0 bases and J shed 2 bases, with 14 bases lying between them. The germline gives CDR1 SGHRS, CDR2 YFSETQ. The CDR3 loop spans 16 amino acids.

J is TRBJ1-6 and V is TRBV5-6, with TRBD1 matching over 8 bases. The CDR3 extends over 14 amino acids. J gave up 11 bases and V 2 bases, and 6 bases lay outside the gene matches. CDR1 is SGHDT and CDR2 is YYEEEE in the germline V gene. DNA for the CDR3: TGTGCCAGCAGCTTTGGACAGGGTTTGCCACCCCTCCACTTT. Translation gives CASSFGQGLPPLHF.

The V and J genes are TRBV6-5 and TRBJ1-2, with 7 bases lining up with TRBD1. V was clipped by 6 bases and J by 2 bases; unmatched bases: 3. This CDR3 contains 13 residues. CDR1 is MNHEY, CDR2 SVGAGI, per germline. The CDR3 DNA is TGTGCCAGCAGCGAGGGACAGAACTATGGCTACACCTTC. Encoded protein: CASSEGQNYGYTF.

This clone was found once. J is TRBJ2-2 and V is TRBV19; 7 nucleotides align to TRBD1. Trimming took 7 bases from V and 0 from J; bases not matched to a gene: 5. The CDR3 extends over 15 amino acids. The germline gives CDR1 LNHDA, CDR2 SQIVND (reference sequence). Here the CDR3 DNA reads TGTGCCAGTAAGGGGGCCCAAACGAACACCGGGGAGCTGTTTTTT. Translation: CASKGAQTNTGELFF.

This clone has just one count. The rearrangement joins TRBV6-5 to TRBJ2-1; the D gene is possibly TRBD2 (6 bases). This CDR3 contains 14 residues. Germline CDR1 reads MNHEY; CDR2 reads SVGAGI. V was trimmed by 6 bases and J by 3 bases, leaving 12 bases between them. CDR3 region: CASSLRGIYNEQFF. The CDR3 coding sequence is TGTGCCAGCAGCCTACGGGGGATCTACAATGAGCAGTTCTTC.